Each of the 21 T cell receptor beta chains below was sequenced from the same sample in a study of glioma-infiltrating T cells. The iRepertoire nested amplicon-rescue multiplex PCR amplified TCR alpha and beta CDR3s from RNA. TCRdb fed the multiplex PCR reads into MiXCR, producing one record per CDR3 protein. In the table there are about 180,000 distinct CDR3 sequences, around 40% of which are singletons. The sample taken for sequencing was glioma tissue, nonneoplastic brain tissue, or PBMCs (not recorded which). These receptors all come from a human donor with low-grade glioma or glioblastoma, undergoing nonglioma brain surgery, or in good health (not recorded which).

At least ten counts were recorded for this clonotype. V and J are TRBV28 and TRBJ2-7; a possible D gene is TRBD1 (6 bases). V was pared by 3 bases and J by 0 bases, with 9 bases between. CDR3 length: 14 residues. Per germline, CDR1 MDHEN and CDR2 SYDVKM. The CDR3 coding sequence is TGTGCCAGCAGTTTTGTCAGGGGCTCCTACGAGCAGTACTTC. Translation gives CASSFVRGSYEQYF.

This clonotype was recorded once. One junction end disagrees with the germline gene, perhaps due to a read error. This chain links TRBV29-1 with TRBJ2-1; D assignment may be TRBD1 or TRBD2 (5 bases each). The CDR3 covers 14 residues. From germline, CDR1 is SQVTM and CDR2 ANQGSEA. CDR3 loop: CSAHRTGDGNEHFF. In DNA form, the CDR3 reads TGCAGCGCCCACAGGACCGGGGATGGCAATGAGCACTTCTTC.

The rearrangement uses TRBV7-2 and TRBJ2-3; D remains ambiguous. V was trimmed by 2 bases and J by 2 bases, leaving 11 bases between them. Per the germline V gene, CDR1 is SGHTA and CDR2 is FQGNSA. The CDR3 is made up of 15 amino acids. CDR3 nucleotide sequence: TGTGCCAGCAGCTTAAGTGAGTGGGTCACAGATACGCAGTATTTT. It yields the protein CASSLSEWVTDTQYF.

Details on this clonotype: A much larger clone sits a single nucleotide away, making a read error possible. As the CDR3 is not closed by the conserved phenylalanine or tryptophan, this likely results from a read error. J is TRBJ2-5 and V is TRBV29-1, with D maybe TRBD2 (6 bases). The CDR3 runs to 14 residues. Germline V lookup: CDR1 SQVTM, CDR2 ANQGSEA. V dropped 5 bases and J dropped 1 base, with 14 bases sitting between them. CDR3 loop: CSVTRGARQETQYY. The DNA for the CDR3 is TGCAGCGTTACCCGCGGGGCCCGCCAAGAGACCCAGTACTAC.

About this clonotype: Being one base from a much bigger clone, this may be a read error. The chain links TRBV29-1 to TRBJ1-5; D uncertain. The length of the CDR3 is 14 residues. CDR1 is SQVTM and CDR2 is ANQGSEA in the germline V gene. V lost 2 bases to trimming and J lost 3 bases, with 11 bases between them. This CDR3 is CSVELFLPNQPQHF. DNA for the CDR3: TGCAGCGTTGAATTGTTTCTGCCCAATCAGCCCCAGCATTTT.

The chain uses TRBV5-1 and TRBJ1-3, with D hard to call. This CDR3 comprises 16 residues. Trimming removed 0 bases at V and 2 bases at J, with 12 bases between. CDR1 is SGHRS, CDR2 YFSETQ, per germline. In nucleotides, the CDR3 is TGCGCCAGCAGCTTGGAGGTCAGCGTTCCTGGAAACACCATATATTTT. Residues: CASSLEVSVPGNTIYF.

As DNA, the CDR3 is TGTGCCAGCAGCCCTGACCTGGGGGGCTACACCTTC. Its protein product is CASSPDLGGYTF. This chain connects TRBV2 to TRBJ1-2; no reliable D call. The germline gives CDR1 SNHLY, CDR2 FYNNEI. This CDR3 region has 12 residues. Trimming removed 6 bases from V and 8 bases from J, with 13 bases in between.

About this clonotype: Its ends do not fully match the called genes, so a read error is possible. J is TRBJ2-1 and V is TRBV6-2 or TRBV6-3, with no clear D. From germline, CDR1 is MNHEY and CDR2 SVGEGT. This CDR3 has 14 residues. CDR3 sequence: CASSLEAAGNEQLF. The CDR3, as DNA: TGTGCCAGCAGCCTAGAGGCAGCAGGCAATGAGCAGCTCTTC.

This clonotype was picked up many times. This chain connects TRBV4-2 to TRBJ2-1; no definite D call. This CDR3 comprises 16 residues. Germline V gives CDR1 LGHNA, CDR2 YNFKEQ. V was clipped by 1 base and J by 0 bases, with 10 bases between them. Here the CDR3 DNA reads TGTGCCAGCAGCCAAGGTCTCACCGGCTCCTACAATGAGCAGTTCTTC. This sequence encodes CASSQGLTGSYNEQFF.

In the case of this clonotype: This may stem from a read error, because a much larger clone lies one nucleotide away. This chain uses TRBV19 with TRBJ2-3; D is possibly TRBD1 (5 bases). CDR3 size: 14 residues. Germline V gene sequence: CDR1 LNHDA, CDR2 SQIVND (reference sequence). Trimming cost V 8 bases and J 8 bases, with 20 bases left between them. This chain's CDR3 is CASGNDRQLATQYF. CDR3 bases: TGTGCCAGTGGGAATGACAGACAACTCGCTACGCAGTATTTT.

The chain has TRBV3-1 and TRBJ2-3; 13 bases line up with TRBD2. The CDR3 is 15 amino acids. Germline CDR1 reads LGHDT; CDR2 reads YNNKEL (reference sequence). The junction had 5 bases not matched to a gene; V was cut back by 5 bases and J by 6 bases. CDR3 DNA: TGTGCCAGCAGCACGGGACTAGCGGGGAGGGATACGCAGTATTTT. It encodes CASSTGLAGRDTQYF.

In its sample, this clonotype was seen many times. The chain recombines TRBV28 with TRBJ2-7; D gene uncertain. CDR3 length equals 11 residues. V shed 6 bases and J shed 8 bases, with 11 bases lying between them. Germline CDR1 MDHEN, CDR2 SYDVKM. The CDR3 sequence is CASRVPIKQYF. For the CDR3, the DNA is TGTGCCAGCAGGGTCCCTATCAAGCAGTACTTC.

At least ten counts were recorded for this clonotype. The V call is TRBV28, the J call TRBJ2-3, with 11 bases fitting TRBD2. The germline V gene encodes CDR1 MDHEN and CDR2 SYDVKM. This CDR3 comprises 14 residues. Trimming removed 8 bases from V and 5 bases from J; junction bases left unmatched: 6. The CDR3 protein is CASPPGLAVDTQYF. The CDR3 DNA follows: TGTGCCAGCCCACCGGGACTAGCGGTAGATACGCAGTATTTT. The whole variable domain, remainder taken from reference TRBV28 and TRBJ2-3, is DVKVTQSSRYLVKRTGEKVFLECVQDMDHENMFWYRQDPGLGLRLIYFSYDVKMKEKGDIPEGYSVSREKKERFSLILESASTNQTSMYLCASPPGLAVDTQYFGPGTRLTVL.

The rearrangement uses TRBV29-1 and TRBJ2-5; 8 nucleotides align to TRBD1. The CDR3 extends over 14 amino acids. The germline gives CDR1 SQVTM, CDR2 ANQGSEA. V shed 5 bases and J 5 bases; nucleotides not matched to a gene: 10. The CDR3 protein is CSVLDRVVVETQYF. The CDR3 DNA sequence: TGCAGCGTTCTGGACAGGGTAGTAGTGGAGACCCAGTACTTC.

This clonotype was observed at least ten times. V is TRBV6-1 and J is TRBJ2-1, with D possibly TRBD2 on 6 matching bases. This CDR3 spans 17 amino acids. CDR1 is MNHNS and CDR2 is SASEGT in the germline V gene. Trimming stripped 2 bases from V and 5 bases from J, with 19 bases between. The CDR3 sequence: CASSELMIGSGDNEQFF. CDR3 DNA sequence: TGTGCCAGCAGTGAACTAATGATCGGGAGTGGGGACAATGAGCAGTTCTTC.

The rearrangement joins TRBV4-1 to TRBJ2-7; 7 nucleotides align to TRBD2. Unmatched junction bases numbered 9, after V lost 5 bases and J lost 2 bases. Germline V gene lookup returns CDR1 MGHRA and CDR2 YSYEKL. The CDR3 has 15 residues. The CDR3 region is CASSGSSSGTYEQYF. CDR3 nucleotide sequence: TGCGCCAGCAGCGGGAGCTCTAGCGGAACCTACGAGCAGTACTTC.

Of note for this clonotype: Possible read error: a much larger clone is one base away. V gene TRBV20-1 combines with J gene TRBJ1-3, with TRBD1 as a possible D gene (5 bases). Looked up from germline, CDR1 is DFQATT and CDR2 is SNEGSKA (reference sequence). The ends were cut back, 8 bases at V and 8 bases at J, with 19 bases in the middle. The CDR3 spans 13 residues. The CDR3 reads CSTAYPGRDTIYF. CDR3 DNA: TGCAGTACCGCGTACCCTGGCAGGGACACCATATATTTT.

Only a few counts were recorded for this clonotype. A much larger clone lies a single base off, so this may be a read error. CDR3 sequence reads: CVAERGGGNEAFF. The CDR3 DNA sequence: TGTGTAGCAGAGAGGGGGGGTGGAAATGAAGCTTTCTTT. The chain is built from TRBV28 and TRBJ1-1; D is possibly TRBD1 (6 bases). The CDR3 length is 13 residues. Looked up from germline, CDR1 is MDHEN and CDR2 is SYDVKM.

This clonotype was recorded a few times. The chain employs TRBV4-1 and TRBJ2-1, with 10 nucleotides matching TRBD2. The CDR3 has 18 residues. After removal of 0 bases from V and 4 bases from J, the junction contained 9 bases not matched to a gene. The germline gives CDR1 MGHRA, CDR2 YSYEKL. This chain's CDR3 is CASSQDFASGSLYNEQFF. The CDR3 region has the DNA TGCGCCAGCAGCCAAGATTTCGCTAGCGGGAGTTTGTACAATGAGCAGTTCTTC.

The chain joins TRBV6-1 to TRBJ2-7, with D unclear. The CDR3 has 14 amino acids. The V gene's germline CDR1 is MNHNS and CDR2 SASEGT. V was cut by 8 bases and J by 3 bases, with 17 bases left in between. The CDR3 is CASSPPDNRYEQYF. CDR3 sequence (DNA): TGTGCCAGCTCACCGCCTGACAACCGCTACGAGCAGTACTTC.

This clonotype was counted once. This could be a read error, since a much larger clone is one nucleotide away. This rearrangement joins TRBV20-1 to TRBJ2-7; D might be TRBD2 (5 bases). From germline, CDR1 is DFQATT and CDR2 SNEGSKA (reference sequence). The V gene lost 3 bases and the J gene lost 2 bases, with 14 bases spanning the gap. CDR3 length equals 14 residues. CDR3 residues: CSASPVDSTYEQYF. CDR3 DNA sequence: TGCAGTGCTAGCCCAGTGGACTCGACCTACGAGCAGTACTTC.